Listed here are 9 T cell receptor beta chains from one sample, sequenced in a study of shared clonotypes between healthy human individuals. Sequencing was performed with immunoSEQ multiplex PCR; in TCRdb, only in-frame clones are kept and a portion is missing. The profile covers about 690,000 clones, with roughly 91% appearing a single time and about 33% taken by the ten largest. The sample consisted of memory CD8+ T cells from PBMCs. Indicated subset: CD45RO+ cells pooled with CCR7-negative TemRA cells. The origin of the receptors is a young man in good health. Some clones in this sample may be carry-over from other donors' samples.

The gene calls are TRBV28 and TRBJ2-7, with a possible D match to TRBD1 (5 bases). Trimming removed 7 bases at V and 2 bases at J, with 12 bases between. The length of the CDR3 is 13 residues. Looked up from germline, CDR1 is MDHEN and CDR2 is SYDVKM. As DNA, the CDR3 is TGTGCCAGCACCCCTCAGGGAACCTACGAGCAGTACTTC. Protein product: CASTPQGTYEQYF.

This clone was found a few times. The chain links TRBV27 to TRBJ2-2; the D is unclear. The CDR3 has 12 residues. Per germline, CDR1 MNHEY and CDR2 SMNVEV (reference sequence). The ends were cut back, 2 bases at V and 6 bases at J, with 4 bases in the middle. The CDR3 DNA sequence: TGTGCCAGCAGTTTAATCGCCGGGGAGCTGTTTTTT. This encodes CASSLIAGELFF.

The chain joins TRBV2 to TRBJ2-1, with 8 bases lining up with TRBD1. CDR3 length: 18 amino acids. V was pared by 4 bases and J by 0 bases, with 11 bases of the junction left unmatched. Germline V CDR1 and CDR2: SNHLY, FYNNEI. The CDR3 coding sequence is TGTGCCAGCAGTGTGAGGATCGACCAGGGGGCCTCCTACAATGAGCAGTTCTTC. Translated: CASSVRIDQGASYNEQFF.

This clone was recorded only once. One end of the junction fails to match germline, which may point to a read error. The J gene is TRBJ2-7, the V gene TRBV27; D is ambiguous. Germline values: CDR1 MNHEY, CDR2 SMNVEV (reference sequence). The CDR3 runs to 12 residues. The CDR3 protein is CASSLLGNEQYF. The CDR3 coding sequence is TGTGCCAGCAGTTTATTGGGAAACGAACAGTACTTC.

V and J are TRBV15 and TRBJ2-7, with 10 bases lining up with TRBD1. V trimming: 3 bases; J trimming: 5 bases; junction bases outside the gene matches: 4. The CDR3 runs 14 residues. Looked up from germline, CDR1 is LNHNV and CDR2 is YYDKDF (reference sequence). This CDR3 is CATSRTGGWDEQYF. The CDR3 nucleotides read TGTGCCACCAGCAGGACAGGGGGCTGGGACGAGCAGTACTTC.

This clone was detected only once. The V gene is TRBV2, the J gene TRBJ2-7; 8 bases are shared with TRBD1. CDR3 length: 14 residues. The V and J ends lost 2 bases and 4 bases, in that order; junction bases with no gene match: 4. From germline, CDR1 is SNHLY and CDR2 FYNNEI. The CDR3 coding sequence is TGTGCCAGCAGTGAATATGACAGGGGATACGAGCAGTACTTC. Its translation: CASSEYDRGYEQYF.

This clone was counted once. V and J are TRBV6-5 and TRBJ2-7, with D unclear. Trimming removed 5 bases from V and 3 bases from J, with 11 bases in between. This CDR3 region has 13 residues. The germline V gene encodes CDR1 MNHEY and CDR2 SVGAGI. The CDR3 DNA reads TGTGCCAGCAGTGAGGAGACCTTCTACGAGCAGTACTTC. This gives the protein CASSEETFYEQYF.

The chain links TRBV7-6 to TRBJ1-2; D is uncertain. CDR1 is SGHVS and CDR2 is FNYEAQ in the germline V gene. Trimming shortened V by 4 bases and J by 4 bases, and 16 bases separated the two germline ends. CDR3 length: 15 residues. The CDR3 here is CASSSTLGEFYGYTF. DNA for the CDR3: TGTGCCAGCAGCTCCACCCTCGGAGAATTCTATGGCTACACCTTC. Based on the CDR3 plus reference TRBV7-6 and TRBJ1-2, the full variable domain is GAGVSQSPRYKVTKRGQDVALRCDPISGHVSLYWYRQALGQGPEFLTYFNYEAQQDKSGLPNDRFSAERPEGSISTLTIQRTEQRDSAMYRCASSSTLGEFYGYTFGSGTRLTVV.

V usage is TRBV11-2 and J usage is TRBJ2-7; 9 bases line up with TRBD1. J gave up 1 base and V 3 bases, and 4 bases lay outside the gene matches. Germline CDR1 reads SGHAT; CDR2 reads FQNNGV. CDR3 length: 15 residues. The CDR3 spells CASSFQQGASYEQYF. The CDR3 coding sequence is TGTGCCAGCAGCTTTCAACAGGGGGCATCCTACGAGCAGTACTTC.